These 13 T cell receptor beta chains were all obtained from the same sample, sequenced in a study of T cells in Graves' hyperthyroidism and ophthalmopathy. Amplification of TCR beta CDR3 regions was performed using RNA transcripts as template. An initial round of RT-PCR targeting the TCR CDR3 relied on the HTBI primer set. TCRdb analysed the multiplex PCR reads with MiXCR anew, one entry per CDR3 protein. This table has around 600,000 distinct CDR3 sequences, 11% to 15% appearing once. Specimen: blood. The receptors shown here come from a woman between 18 and 29 years old with Graves' ophthalmopathy.

This clonotype was observed at least ten times. The chain joins TRBV27 to TRBJ2-1, with 8 bases lining up with TRBD1. This CDR3 has 16 residues. Per germline, CDR1 MNHEY and CDR2 SMNVEV (reference sequence). With V trimmed by 10 bases and J by 4 bases, 15 bases remained unmatched. CDR3 DNA sequence: TGTGCCACCCACTCGACCGGGACAGGTTGGTACAATGAGCAGTTCTTC. Translation gives CATHSTGTGWYNEQFF.

This clonotype was recorded at least ten times. The V gene is TRBV12-3 or TRBV12-4, the J gene TRBJ1-1; TRBD1 matches 8 bases. The CDR3 sequence is 16 residues long. V lost 5 bases and J lost 3; bases outside the gene matches: 11. CDR3 sequence: CASSPETGGGYTEAFF. The DNA for the CDR3 is TGTGCCAGCAGTCCCGAAACAGGGGGGGGGTACACTGAAGCTTTCTTT.

This clonotype occurred many times. V and J are TRBV6-1 and TRBJ2-5; TRBD2 matches at 7 bases. Per the germline V gene, CDR1 is MNHNS and CDR2 is SASEGT. The CDR3 consists of 13 residues. The ends lost 11 bases at V and 14 bases at J; junction bases unmatched: 20. The CDR3 DNA is TGTGCCTCCACCTTAAAGCGGGACGGACTCAATTACTTC. This translates into CASTLKRDGLNYF.

This clonotype was detected only a few times. This rearrangement joins TRBV6-5 to TRBJ1-6, with D unresolved. Deletions cut 0 bases from V and 6 bases from J, with 12 bases between. The CDR3 covers 16 residues. Germline CDR1 and CDR2: MNHEY and SVGAGI. This CDR3 reads CASSYSITPSNSPLHF. CDR3 DNA sequence: TGTGCCAGCAGTTACTCGATAACCCCCTCTAATTCACCCCTCCACTTT.

This clonotype was observed at least ten times. V is TRBV12-3 or TRBV12-4 and J is TRBJ1-6; 12 bases agree with TRBD1. The V gene end was trimmed by 2 bases and the J gene end by 8 bases; junction bases not matched to a gene: 4. The CDR3 spans 16 residues. DNA for the CDR3: TGTGCCAGCAGTTTACGGGACAGGGGGCGATATTCACCCCTCCACTTT. It is translated as CASSLRDRGRYSPLHF.

This clonotype was found a few times. V gene TRBV6-6 combines with J gene TRBJ1-1; 11 positions match TRBD1. Germline CDR1 and CDR2: MNHNY and SVGAGI (reference sequence). V shed 0 bases, J shed 1 base, and the junction held 7 bases outside the gene matches. The CDR3 spans 18 residues. Written as DNA, the CDR3 is TGTGCCAGCAGTTACTCCCGGACAGGGGGCCTGAGGAACACTGAAGCTTTCTTT. This gives the protein CASSYSRTGGLRNTEAFF.

This clonotype appeared once. This chain joins TRBV19 and TRBJ1-2; possible D gene TRBD1, 6 bases. The germline gives CDR1 LNHDA, CDR2 SQIVND (reference sequence). The V and J ends lost 5 bases and 5 bases respectively, with 12 bases between them. The CDR3 has 13 amino acids. For the CDR3, the DNA is TGTGCCAGTAGTCCCGGGACAACGTATGGCTACACCTTC. Translation: CASSPGTTYGYTF.

This clonotype was detected once. The CDR3 region has the DNA TGTGCCAGTGAAGGACAGGGGAACTATGGCTACACCTTC. The encoded protein is CASEGQGNYGYTF. V is TRBV19 and J is TRBJ1-2; 9 positions match TRBD1. V lost 8 bases, J lost 2 bases, and 3 bases stayed unmatched. The CDR3 length is 13 residues. Germline CDR1 LNHDA, CDR2 SQIVND (reference sequence).

This clonotype was detected a few times. This sequence joins TRBV29-1 and TRBJ2-1, with 9 nucleotides matching TRBD1. The CDR3 extends over 16 amino acids. Germline V gene data show CDR1 as SQVTM and CDR2 as ANQGSEA. Unmatched junction bases numbered 9, after V lost 4 bases and J lost 2 bases. CDR3 residues: CSVGPWRTGAYNEQFF. The CDR3 DNA follows: TGCAGCGTTGGACCGTGGAGGACAGGGGCCTACAATGAGCAGTTCTTC.

In this sample, this clonotype turned up many times. This chain links TRBV20-1 with TRBJ2-3, with D possibly TRBD2 on 5 matching bases. V dropped 6 bases and J dropped 3 bases, with 22 bases sitting between them. This CDR3 spans 16 amino acids. CDR1 and CDR2 from the germline V gene are DFQATT and SNEGSKA (reference sequence). CDR3 in DNA: TGCAGTGCCCTTAACCCTTGGAGCGGTCTAACAGATACGCAGTATTTT. Protein sequence: CSALNPWSGLTDTQYF.

This clonotype came up a few times. This chain connects TRBV5-4 to TRBJ2-3, with D uncertain. CDR3 length: 14 residues. Germline V lookup: CDR1 SGHNT, CDR2 YYREEE (reference sequence). V lost 9 bases and J lost 1, with 15 bases in between. For the CDR3, the DNA is TGTGCCAACAACGGCCTCATGGGCACAGATACGCAGTATTTT. Amino acids: CANNGLMGTDTQYF.

This clonotype was counted at least ten times. The junction differs from germline at one of its ends, possibly a read error. This sequence joins TRBV4-1 and TRBJ2-1; weak D call: TRBD1 (6 bases). CDR3 size: 13 residues. Germline-derived CDR1 and CDR2 are MGHRA and YSYEKL. The chain's CDR3 is CASSQEGGSEQFF. The CDR3, as DNA: TGTGCCAGCAGCCAAGAAGGGGGTAGTGAGCAGTTCTTC.

This clonotype was counted at least ten times. It is unclear where the CDR3 begins or ends on the DNA, so no DNA is shown, and the CDR3 is as TCRdb lists it. The genes are TRBV7-9 and TRBJ2-7; the tabulated D call, TRBD2, remains unverified against the DNA. The CDR3 contains 14 residues when both ends are counted. CDR1 SEHNR and CDR2 FQNEAQ come from the germline V gene (reference sequence). The CDR3 spells CASNFGPGTNEQYF.